This T cell receptor beta chain was found in a study of control samples from healthy donors and cancer patients. Trimming removed 6 bases from V and 3 bases from J, with 11 bases in between. The CDR3 loop spans 13 amino acids. CDR1 is MNHEY and CDR2 is SVGEGT in the germline V gene. Only in-frame clones appear in the TCRdb table, and some are missing; sequencing was by immunoSEQ multiplex PCR. Of 100,000 to 150,000 clones listed, roughly 90% were seen once; the top ten hold approximately 2.7%. The sequencing sample was made of blood. The source of this sequence is a man aged 18 to 30 in good health. This rearrangement joins TRBV6-2 or TRBV6-3 to TRBJ1-1; D might be TRBD1 (5 bases). CDR3 DNA sequence: TGTGCCAGCAGCTCCAGGGTGTACACTGAAGCTTTCTTT. This gives the protein CASSSRVYTEAFF.